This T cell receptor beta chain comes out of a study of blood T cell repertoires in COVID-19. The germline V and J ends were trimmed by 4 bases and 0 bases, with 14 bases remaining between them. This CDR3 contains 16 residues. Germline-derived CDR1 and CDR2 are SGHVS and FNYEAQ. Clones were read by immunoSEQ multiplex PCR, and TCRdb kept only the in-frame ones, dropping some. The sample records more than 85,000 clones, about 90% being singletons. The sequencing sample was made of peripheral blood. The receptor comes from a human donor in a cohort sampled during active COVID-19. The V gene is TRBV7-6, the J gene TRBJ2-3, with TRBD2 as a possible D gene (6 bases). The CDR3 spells CASSSVEGASTDTQYF. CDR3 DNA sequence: TGTGCCAGCAGCTCCGTGGAGGGAGCTAGCACAGATACGCAGTATTTT.